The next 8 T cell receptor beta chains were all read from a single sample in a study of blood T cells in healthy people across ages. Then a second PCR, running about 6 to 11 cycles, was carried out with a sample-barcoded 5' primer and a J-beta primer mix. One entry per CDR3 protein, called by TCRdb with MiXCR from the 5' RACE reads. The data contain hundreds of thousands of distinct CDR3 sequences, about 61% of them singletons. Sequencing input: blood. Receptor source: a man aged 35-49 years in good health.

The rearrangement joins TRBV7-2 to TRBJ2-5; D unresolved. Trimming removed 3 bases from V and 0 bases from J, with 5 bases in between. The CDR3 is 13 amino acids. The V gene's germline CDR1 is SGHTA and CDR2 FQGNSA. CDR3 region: CASSFPYQETQYF. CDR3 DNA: TGTGCCAGCAGCTTTCCGTACCAAGAGACCCAGTACTTC. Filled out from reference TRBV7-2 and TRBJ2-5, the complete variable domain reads GAGVSQSPSNKVTEKGKDVELRCDPISGHTALYWYRQSLGQGLEFLIYFQGNSAPDKSGLPSDRFSAERTGGSVSTLTIQRTQQEDSAVYLCASSFPYQETQYFGPGTRLLVL.

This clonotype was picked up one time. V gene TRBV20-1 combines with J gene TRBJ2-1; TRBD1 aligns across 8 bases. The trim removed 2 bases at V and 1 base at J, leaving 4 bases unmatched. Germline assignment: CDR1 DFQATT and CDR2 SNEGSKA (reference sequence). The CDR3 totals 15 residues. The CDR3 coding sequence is TGCAGTGCTAGACAGGGGGCAGATTCCTACAATGAGCAGTTCTTC. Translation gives CSARQGADSYNEQFF.

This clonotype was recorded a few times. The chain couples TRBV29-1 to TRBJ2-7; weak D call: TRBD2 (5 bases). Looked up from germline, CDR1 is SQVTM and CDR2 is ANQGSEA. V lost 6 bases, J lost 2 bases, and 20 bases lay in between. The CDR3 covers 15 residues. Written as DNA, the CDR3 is TGCAGCGTGAAAAAGGGCGATAGCGAAGCCTACGAGCAGTACTTC. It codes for CSVKKGDSEAYEQYF.

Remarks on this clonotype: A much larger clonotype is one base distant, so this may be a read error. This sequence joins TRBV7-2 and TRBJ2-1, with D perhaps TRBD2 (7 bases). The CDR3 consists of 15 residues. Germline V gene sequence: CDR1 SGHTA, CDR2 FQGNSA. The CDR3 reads CASSSSGGSYSEQFF. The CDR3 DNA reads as TGTGCCAGCAGCTCGTCGGGGGGCTCCTACAGTGAGCAGTTCTTC.

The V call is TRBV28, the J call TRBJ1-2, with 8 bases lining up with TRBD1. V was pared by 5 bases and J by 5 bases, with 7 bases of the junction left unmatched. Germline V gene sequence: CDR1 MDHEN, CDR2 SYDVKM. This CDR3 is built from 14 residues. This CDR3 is CASSLGQGRYGYTF. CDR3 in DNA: TGTGCCAGCAGTCTTGGACAGGGTCGGTATGGCTACACCTTC.

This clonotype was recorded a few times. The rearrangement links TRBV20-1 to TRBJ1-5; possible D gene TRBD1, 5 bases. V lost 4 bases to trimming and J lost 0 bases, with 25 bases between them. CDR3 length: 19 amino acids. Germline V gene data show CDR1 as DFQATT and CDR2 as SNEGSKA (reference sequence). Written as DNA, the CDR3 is TGCAGTGCTACCGTGATCAGGCAGGGCGGCTCGTATAGCAATCAGCCCCAGCATTTT. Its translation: CSATVIRQGGSYSNQPQHF.

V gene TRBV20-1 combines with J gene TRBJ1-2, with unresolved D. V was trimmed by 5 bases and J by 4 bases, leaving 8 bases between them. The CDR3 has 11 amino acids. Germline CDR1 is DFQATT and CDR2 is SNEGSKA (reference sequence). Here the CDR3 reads CSALAGYGYTF. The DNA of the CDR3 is TGCAGTGCTCTGGCCGGCTATGGCTACACCTTC.

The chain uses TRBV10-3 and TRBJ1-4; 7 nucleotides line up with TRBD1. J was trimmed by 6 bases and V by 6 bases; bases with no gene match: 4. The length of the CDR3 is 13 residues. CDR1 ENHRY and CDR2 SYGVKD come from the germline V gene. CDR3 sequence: CAISRDRHEKLFF. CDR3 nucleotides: TGTGCCATCAGCCGGGACAGACATGAAAAACTGTTTTTT.